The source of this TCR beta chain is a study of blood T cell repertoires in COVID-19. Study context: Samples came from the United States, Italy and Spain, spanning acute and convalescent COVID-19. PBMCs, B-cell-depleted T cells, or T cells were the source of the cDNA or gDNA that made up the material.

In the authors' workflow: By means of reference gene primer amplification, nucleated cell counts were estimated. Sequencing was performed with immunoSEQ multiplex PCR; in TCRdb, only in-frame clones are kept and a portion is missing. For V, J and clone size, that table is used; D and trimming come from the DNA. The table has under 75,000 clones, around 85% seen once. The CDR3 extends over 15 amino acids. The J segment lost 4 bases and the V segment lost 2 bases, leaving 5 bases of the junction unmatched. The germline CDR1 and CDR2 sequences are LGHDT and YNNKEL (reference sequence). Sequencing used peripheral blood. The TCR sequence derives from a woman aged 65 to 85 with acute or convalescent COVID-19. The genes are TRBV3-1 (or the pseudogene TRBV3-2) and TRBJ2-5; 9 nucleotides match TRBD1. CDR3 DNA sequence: TGTGCCAGCAGCCAACCAGGGACAGGGATAGAGACCCAGTACTTC. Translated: CASSQPGTGIETQYF.